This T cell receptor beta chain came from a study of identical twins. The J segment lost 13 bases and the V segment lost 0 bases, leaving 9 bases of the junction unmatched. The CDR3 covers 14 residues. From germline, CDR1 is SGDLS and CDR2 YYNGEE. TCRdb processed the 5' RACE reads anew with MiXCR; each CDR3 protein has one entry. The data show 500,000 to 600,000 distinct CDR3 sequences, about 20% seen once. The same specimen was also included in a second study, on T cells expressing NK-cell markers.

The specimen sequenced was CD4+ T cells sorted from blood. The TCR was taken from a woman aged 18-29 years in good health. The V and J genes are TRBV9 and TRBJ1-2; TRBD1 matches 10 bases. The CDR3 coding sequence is TGTGCCAGCAGCGTAGCGAGACAGGGGGCGTCTCTCACCTTC. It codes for CASSVARQGASLTF.